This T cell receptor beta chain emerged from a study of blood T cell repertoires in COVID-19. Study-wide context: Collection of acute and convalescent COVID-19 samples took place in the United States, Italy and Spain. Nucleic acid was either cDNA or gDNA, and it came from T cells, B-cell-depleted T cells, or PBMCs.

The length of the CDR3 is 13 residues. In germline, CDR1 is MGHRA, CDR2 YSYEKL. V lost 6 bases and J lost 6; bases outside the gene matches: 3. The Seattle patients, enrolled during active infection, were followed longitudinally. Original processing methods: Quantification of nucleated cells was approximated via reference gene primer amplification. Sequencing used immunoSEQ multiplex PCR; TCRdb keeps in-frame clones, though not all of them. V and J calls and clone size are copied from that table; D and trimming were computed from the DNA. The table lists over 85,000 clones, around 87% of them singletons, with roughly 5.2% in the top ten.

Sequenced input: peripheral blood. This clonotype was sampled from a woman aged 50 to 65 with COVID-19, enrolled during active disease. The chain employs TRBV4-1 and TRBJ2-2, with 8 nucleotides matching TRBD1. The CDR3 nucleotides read TGCGCCAGCAGGTCACAGGGGGCCGGGGAGCTGTTTTTT. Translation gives CASRSQGAGELFF.